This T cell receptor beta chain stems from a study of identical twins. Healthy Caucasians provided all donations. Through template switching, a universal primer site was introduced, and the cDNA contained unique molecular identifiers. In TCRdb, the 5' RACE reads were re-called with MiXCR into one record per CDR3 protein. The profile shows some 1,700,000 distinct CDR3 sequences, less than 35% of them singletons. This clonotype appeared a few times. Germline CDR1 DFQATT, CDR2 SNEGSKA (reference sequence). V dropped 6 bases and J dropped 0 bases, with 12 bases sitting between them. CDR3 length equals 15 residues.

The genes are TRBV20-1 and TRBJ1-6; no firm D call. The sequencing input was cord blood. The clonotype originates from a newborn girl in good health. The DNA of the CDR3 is TGCAGTGCGAAGCAGGAAAGCTCCTATAATTCACCCCTCCACTTT. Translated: CSAKQESSYNSPLHF.